This is a list of T cell receptor beta chains from one sample in a study of T cells expressing NK-cell markers. With the 5' RACE reads reprocessed, TCRdb shows one record per CDR3 protein and no DNA. This sample's table has roughly 390,000 distinct CDR3 sequences. The specimen was blood T cells: a sorted CD56 or NKG2C T cell subset, CD4+ or CD8+ T cells, or bulk PBMC T cells (not recorded which). These TCRs come from a man between 18 and 69 years old in good health. The CDR3 runs from the conserved cysteine through the conserved F or W.

J: TRBJ1-1
V: TRBV20-1
CDR3: CSAILSQARSPEAFF

J: TRBJ1-6
V: TRBV3-1
CDR3: CASTHHRIGEGNNSPLHF

J: TRBJ1-5
V: TRBV18
CDR3: CASSRRDINQPQHF

J: TRBJ2-3
V: TRBV27
CDR3: CASRPGQGPDTQYF

J: TRBJ2-2
V: TRBV6-5
CDR3: CASSYWNRGPGGELFF

J: TRBJ1-1
V: TRBV4-1
CDR3: CASSQQDRGWEAFF

J: TRBJ1-1
V: TRBV3-1
CDR3: CASSQVDGGAFF

J: TRBJ1-6
V: TRBV5-1
CDR3: CASSLGQGENSPLHF

J: TRBJ2-4
V: TRBV5-1
CDR3: CASSLTSGGMSSKNIQYF

J: TRBJ1-1
V: TRBV5-1
CDR3: CASSTTDLQVNTEAFF

J: TRBJ2-5
V: TRBV20-1
CDR3: CSARAAGVGTQYF

J: TRBJ2-1
V: TRBV20-1
CDR3: CSAPSLGAGRRSYNEQFF

J: TRBJ2-7
V: TRBV3-1
CDR3: CASSQISGPYEQYF

J: TRBJ2-7
V: TRBV20-1
CDR3: CSARVPAGMSSYEQYF

J: TRBJ2-2
V: TRBV9
CDR3: CASSRKGPNTGELFF

J: TRBJ1-5
V: TRBV7-8
CDR3: CASSLEQGAWSNQPQHF

J: TRBJ2-5
V: TRBV13
CDR3: CASSLLQGDRKTQYF

J: TRBJ1-4
V: TRBV29-1
CDR3: CSVAPDRDRGGKLFF

J: TRBJ1-4
V: TRBV7-9
CDR3: CASSSPGPRGGKLFF

J: TRBJ2-3
V: TRBV12-3/TRBV12-4
CDR3: CASSSLKPGTDTQYF

J: TRBJ2-2
V: TRBV20-1
CDR3: CSARNAGGTGELFF

J: TRBJ1-1
V: TRBV7-2
CDR3: CASSTPGPSSEAFF

J: TRBJ2-5
V: TRBV3-1
CDR3: CASSQDLTSLETQYF

J: TRBJ1-2
V: TRBV6-1
CDR3: CATQSFRDGLGYTF

J: TRBJ2-5
V: TRBV20-1
CDR3: CSARGQQGAKETQYF

J: TRBJ2-7
V: TRBV7-6
CDR3: CASSPSGQGSRIASYEQYF

J: TRBJ1-4
V: TRBV6-5
CDR3: CASSFAGQGGEKLFF

J: TRBJ2-7
V: TRBV10-3
CDR3: CAINPDRERGEQYF

J: TRBJ2-7
V: TRBV6-5
CDR3: CASSSRDFYSYEQYF

J: TRBJ2-5
V: TRBV12-3/TRBV12-4
CDR3: CASSLEGGLGGTQYF

J: TRBJ1-1
V: TRBV5-1
CDR3: CASSRNAPGQGIEAFF

J: TRBJ2-3
V: TRBV5-1
CDR3: CASSLELIAGGKDTQYF

J: TRBJ1-6
V: TRBV28
CDR3: CASSPSRGRGRPPLHF

J: TRBJ2-1
V: TRBV12-3/TRBV12-4
CDR3: CASSPMRTDYNEQFF

J: TRBJ2-3
V: TRBV4-1
CDR3: CASGGGDTQYF

J: TRBJ2-1
V: TRBV6-1
CDR3: CASSERANEQFF

J: TRBJ2-1
V: TRBV12-3/TRBV12-4
CDR3: CASSLSGTAALYNEQFF

J: TRBJ2-4
V: TRBV12-3/TRBV12-4
CDR3: CASSLWGGGAKNIQYF

J: TRBJ2-3
V: TRBV3-1
CDR3: CASSSYRDRDTDTQYF

J: TRBJ2-5
V: TRBV9
CDR3: CASSTGLRGQETQYF

J: TRBJ2-7
V: TRBV6-1
CDR3: CASSPPSGSEQYF

J: TRBJ2-7
V: TRBV4-2
CDR3: CASSQSLLESYEQYF

J: TRBJ2-3
V: TRBV12-3/TRBV12-4
CDR3: CASSPDGGADTQYF

J: TRBJ2-7
V: TRBV28
CDR3: CASIPPGTGPDYEQYF

J: TRBJ2-4
V: TRBV20-1
CDR3: CSAKGQAKNIQYF

J: TRBJ2-5
V: TRBV3-1
CDR3: CASSDRAQQETQYF

J: TRBJ1-3
V: TRBV21-1
CDR3: CASILNDRGPGSGNTIYF

J: TRBJ2-5
V: TRBV7-2
CDR3: CASSRQPGETQYF

J: TRBJ2-5
V: TRBV5-6
CDR3: CASSLNTGTFQETQYF

J: TRBJ1-3
V: TRBV3-1
CDR3: CASSRLRSTSGNTIYF

J: TRBJ1-3
V: TRBV27
CDR3: CASSLSWNTGNTIYF

J: TRBJ2-3
V: TRBV18
CDR3: CASSPLPTSGGTQYF